The rows below give T cell receptor beta chains drawn from one sample of a study of T cells in Graves' hyperthyroidism and ophthalmopathy. TCRdb re-derived calls from the multiplex PCR reads in MiXCR, one entry per CDR3 protein. The sample has roughly 93,000 distinct CDR3 sequences, about 40% seen once. Sequencing was done on a sample of peripheral blood or thyroid tissue (not recorded which). The receptors come from a woman under 40 with Graves' hyperthyroidism. The CDR3 runs from the conserved cysteine through the conserved F or W. The order of the fields is clone size, D gene, V gene, J gene, CDR3 DNA, CDR3 protein. A D gene is named only where the DNA matches it firmly. Clone size, where shown, is once, few, many, or a class for clones that have expanded.

clone_size: many; d_call: TRBD2; v_call: TRBV7-9; j_call: TRBJ2-7; cdr3_nt: TGTGCCAGCAGCGCCCGGATAGCGGGAAGGGAGGACGAGCAGTACTTC; cdr3_aa: CASSARIAGREDEQYF
clone_size: many; d_call: TRBD1; v_call: TRBV12-3/TRBV12-4; j_call: TRBJ1-1; cdr3_nt: TGTGCCAGCACCCCTTTAAGGGGACAGCACCGGAGGACTGAAGCTTTCTTT; cdr3_aa: CASTPLRGQHRRTEAFF
clone_size: .; d_call: .; v_call: TRBV27; j_call: TRBJ1-1; cdr3_nt: TGTGCCAGCAGTCCCCTCCGGGGGGTCACTGAAGCTTTCTTT; cdr3_aa: CASSPLRGVTEAFF
clone_size: many; d_call: TRBD1; v_call: TRBV15; j_call: TRBJ1-5; cdr3_nt: TGTGCCACCAGCCGAGGCACAGGGGGAGTAATTCAGCCCCAGCATTTT; cdr3_aa: CATSRGTGGVIQPQHF
clone_size: .; d_call: .; v_call: TRBV5-1; j_call: TRBJ2-3; cdr3_nt: TGCGCCAGCAGCTTGGGGGGGATGACCAGTACAGATACGCAGTATTTT; cdr3_aa: CASSLGGMTSTDTQYF
clone_size: .; d_call: .; v_call: TRBV2; j_call: TRBJ2-7; cdr3_nt: TGTGCCAGCAGGGGCGGGGGAGGAGGGGGCTACGAGCGGTACTTC; cdr3_aa: CASRGGGGGGYERYF
clone_size: many; d_call: .; v_call: TRBV2; j_call: TRBJ1-5; cdr3_nt: TGTGCCAGCAGCTACGGATATAGCAATCAGCCCCAGCATTTT; cdr3_aa: CASSYGYSNQPQHF
clone_size: few; d_call: .; v_call: TRBV27; j_call: TRBJ2-2; cdr3_nt: TGTGCCAGCAAGGTTTTGGGGGCGAGCACCGGGGAGCTGTTTTTT; cdr3_aa: CASKVLGASTGELFF
clone_size: few; d_call: TRBD1; v_call: TRBV15; j_call: TRBJ2-2; cdr3_nt: TGTGCCACCAGCAGGACAGGGGTCTCCGGGGAGCTGTTTTTT; cdr3_aa: CATSRTGVSGELFF
clone_size: .; d_call: .; v_call: TRBV2; j_call: TRBJ1-4; cdr3_nt: TGTGCCCGTGGAGCGAATATTGAAAAACTGTTTTTT; cdr3_aa: CARGANIEKLFF
clone_size: many; d_call: .; v_call: TRBV20-1; j_call: TRBJ1-2; cdr3_nt: TGCAGTGCTAGAGATTATCGCAGAAGCTACTATGGCTACACCTTC; cdr3_aa: CSARDYRRSYYGYTF
clone_size: many; d_call: .; v_call: TRBV15; j_call: TRBJ2-7; cdr3_nt: TGTGCCACCAGCAGAGTTCTCTCGGACGGGCCGTGGGGTTCCTACGAGCAGTACTTC; cdr3_aa: CATSRVLSDGPWGSYEQYF
clone_size: .; d_call: .; v_call: TRBV15; j_call: TRBJ1-4; cdr3_nt: TGTGCCACCAGCAGGGGGCCAACTAATGAAAAACTGTTTTTT; cdr3_aa: CATSRGPTNEKLFF
clone_size: .; d_call: .; v_call: TRBV9; j_call: TRBJ2-1; cdr3_nt: TGTGCCAGCAGCGTAGGTGGGGGACTGGCCCACAATGAGCAGTTCTTC; cdr3_aa: CASSVGGGLAHNEQFF
clone_size: many; d_call: .; v_call: TRBV12-3/TRBV12-4; j_call: TRBJ1-5; cdr3_nt: TGTGCCAGCAGCTACGAGGGGTATAGCAATCAGCCCCAGCATTTT; cdr3_aa: CASSYEGYSNQPQHF
clone_size: many; d_call: .; v_call: TRBV5-1; j_call: TRBJ2-2; cdr3_nt: TGCGCCAGCACACTCTGGCCCTTCGGAACCGGGGAGCTGTTTTTT; cdr3_aa: CASTLWPFGTGELFF
clone_size: .; d_call: TRBD1; v_call: TRBV2; j_call: TRBJ1-4; cdr3_nt: TGTGCCAGCAGTCACGCCGACAGGGCCGATGAAAAACTGTTTTTC; cdr3_aa: CASSHADRADEKLFF
clone_size: .; d_call: .; v_call: TRBV15; j_call: TRBJ1-5; cdr3_nt: TGTGCCACCAGCAGCCTAGACAGCCGCAATCAGCCCCAGCATTTT; cdr3_aa: CATSSLDSRNQPQHF
clone_size: once; d_call: TRBD2; v_call: TRBV7-6; j_call: TRBJ2-7; cdr3_nt: TGTGCCAGCAGTAGCGGGAGGGTCCTAACCGAGCAGTACTTC; cdr3_aa: CASSSGRVLTEQYF
clone_size: many; d_call: .; v_call: TRBV5-8; j_call: TRBJ1-6; cdr3_nt: TGTGCCAGCAGCTTGGGAGTCTCCTATAATTCACCCCTCCACTTT; cdr3_aa: CASSLGVSYNSPLHF
clone_size: .; d_call: .; v_call: TRBV5-5; j_call: TRBJ1-1; cdr3_nt: TGTGCCAGCAGTCAGTATGCCGAAGTTCTCTTT; cdr3_aa: CASSQYAEVLF
clone_size: many; d_call: .; v_call: TRBV5-8; j_call: TRBJ1-1; cdr3_nt: TGTGCCAGCAGCTCCCGCGGGGGGGCGCGGACTGAAGCTTTCTTT; cdr3_aa: CASSSRGGARTEAFF
clone_size: many; d_call: .; v_call: TRBV9; j_call: TRBJ1-5; cdr3_nt: TGTGCCAGCAGCATCAGCGGAGGGAGTAATCAGCCCCAGCATTTT; cdr3_aa: CASSISGGSNQPQHF
clone_size: many; d_call: .; v_call: TRBV18; j_call: TRBJ1-2; cdr3_nt: TGTGCCAGCTCACCACCGTCCGTAAACTATGGCTACACCTTC; cdr3_aa: CASSPPSVNYGYTF
clone_size: .; d_call: .; v_call: TRBV2; j_call: TRBJ2-6; cdr3_nt: TGTGCCAGCAGCCAAGGGGCGGGGAGGGCCAACGTCCTGACTTTC; cdr3_aa: CASSQGAGRANVLTF
clone_size: .; d_call: TRBD1; v_call: TRBV10-3; j_call: TRBJ1-5; cdr3_nt: TGTGCCATTGGACAGGGTGTGTGGCCCCAGCATTTT; cdr3_aa: CAIGQGVWPQHF
clone_size: many; d_call: TRBD2; v_call: TRBV7-9; j_call: TRBJ2-7; cdr3_nt: TGTGCCAGCTCGCTAGCGGGAAACACCTACGAGCAGTACTTC; cdr3_aa: CASSLAGNTYEQYF
clone_size: many; d_call: TRBD2; v_call: TRBV20-1; j_call: TRBJ2-7; cdr3_nt: TGCAGTGCTTGGCTAGCGGGGGCCTACGAGCAGTACTTC; cdr3_aa: CSAWLAGAYEQYF
clone_size: .; d_call: TRBD2; v_call: TRBV7-8; j_call: TRBJ2-2; cdr3_nt: TGTGCCAGCAGTCCCGGGACTAGCGTGGGCGGGGAGCTGTTTTTT; cdr3_aa: CASSPGTSVGGELFF
clone_size: .; d_call: .; v_call: TRBV9; j_call: TRBJ1-2; cdr3_nt: TGTGCCAGCAGCCCCCAGGGCTACACCTTC; cdr3_aa: CASSPQGYTF